What follows are 23 T cell receptor beta chains derived from one specimen sequenced in a study of T cell repertoires in cytomegalovirus infection. Antigen specificity for these receptors is unknown. Via MiXCR, TCRdb re-called the reads, giving one row per CDR3 protein. The sample lists over 250,000 distinct CDR3 sequences, about 20% occurring once. This sample comprised cultured PBMCs, obtained from culture after CMV antigen stimulation. These receptors all come from a human donor in good health (CMV status not recorded). Some clones in this sample may be carry-over from other donors' samples.

In the case of this clonotype: The CDR3 ends on some other residue instead of the conserved phenylalanine or tryptophan, so this is likely a read error. The V and J genes are TRBV11-2 and TRBJ2-3; D unresolved. There are 15 residues in the CDR3. Germline CDR1 is SGHAT and CDR2 is FQNNGV. The CDR3 nucleotides read TGTGCCAGCAGCTTAGGTCCTCCAGGAACAGATAAGCAGTATTGT. It encodes CASSLGPPGTDKQYC.

V usage is TRBV27 and J usage is TRBJ2-1; the match to TRBD2 covers 11 bases. The CDR3 runs 17 residues. Per germline, CDR1 MNHEY and CDR2 SMNVEV (reference sequence). The V gene end was trimmed by 3 bases and the J gene end by 7 bases; junction bases not matched to a gene: 11. DNA of the CDR3: TGTGCCAGCAGTTTGCGCGCACTAGCGGGAGTCGTGAATGAGCAGTTCTTC. Residues: CASSLRALAGVVNEQFF.

V is TRBV19 and J is TRBJ2-1, with D hard to call. The germline CDR1 and CDR2 sequences are LNHDA and SQIVND (reference sequence). V shed 1 base and J shed 6 bases, with 7 bases lying between them. The CDR3 is 13 amino acids. CDR3 nucleotides: TGTGCCAGTAGTATAGGCAGCCCCAATGAGCAGTTCTTC. Translating it yields CASSIGSPNEQFF. The variable domain in full, completed from reference TRBV19 and TRBJ2-1, reads DGGITQSPKYLFRKEGQNVTLSCEQNLNHDAMYWYRQDPGQGLRLIYYSQIVNDFQKGDIAEGYSVSREKKESFPLTVTSAQKNPTAFYLCASSIGSPNEQFFGPGTRLTVL.

J is TRBJ2-3 and V is TRBV5-1, with TRBD1 matching 9 bases. The germline V gene has CDR1 SGHRS and CDR2 YFSETQ. Germline trimming cut 3 bases from V and 1 base from J; bases unmatched to any gene: 9. The CDR3 extends over 17 amino acids. CDR3 sequence: CASSSGQGSRGTDTQYF. The CDR3 DNA reads as TGCGCCAGCAGCTCGGGACAGGGCAGTCGGGGCACAGATACGCAGTATTTT.

This clonotype came up a few times. The genes are TRBV30 and TRBJ1-1; D possibly corresponds to TRBD1 (6 bases). Trimming removed 3 bases from V and 3 bases from J, with 17 bases in between. Germline assignment: CDR1 GTSNPN and CDR2 SVGIG (reference sequence). The CDR3 has 15 residues. The CDR3 reads CAWSHPTGGYTEAFF. CDR3 nucleotides: TGTGCCTGGAGCCACCCTACGGGGGGCTACACTGAAGCTTTCTTT.

To note about this clonotype: A junction end diverges from the germline sequence, so it may reflect a read error. V gene TRBV12-3 or TRBV12-4 combines with J gene TRBJ2-3; TRBD2 agrees at 9 bases. The CDR3 extends over 14 amino acids. The CDR3 region has the DNA TGTGCCAGCAGATTAGCGGGAGTCACAGATACGCAGTATTTT. Its protein product is CASRLAGVTDTQYF.

The CDR3 bases are TGTGCCAGCAGCTTCGGCCCCCTGGGCGGACACCAGTTCTTC. Translated, it gives CASSFGPLGGHQFF. This sequence joins TRBV11-2 and TRBJ2-1, with D perhaps TRBD1 (5 bases). Trimming removed 3 bases from V and 13 bases from J, with 19 bases in between. CDR3 length: 14 amino acids. The germline CDR1 and CDR2 sequences are SGHAT and FQNNGV.

This clonotype has ten or more counts. This sequence joins TRBV12-3 or TRBV12-4 and TRBJ2-1; the D gene is possibly TRBD2 (6 bases). The V and J ends lost 6 bases and 8 bases respectively, with 14 bases between them. The CDR3 runs 13 residues. CDR3 DNA: TGTGCCAGCAGCCTCGGGGGTTGGGATGAGCAGTTCTTC. Residues: CASSLGGWDEQFF.

The V and J genes are TRBV11-2 and TRBJ2-3; D call uncertain. The CDR3 runs 13 residues. V lost 5 bases and J 3 bases, leaving 9 bases between the germline ends. The germline CDR1 and CDR2 sequences are SGHAT and FQNNGV. The CDR3 spells CASSVRLTDTQYF. The CDR3 coding sequence is TGTGCCAGCAGCGTCCGACTGACAGATACGCAGTATTTT.

This clonotype was seen a few times. V is TRBV24-1 and J is TRBJ2-5; D is unclear. Germline V gives CDR1 KGHDR, CDR2 SFDVKD. The CDR3 totals 18 residues. Trimming cost V 3 bases and J 0 bases, with 19 bases left between them. This CDR3 reads CATSDPAANPSYQETQYF. Here the CDR3 DNA reads TGTGCCACCAGTGATCCGGCAGCGAACCCCTCGTACCAAGAGACCCAGTACTTC.

This clonotype was found a few times. The chain carries TRBV2 and TRBJ1-1; 8 bases fit TRBD1. V was clipped by 5 bases and J by 2 bases; unmatched bases: 10. The CDR3 covers 16 residues. Germline V gene data show CDR1 as SNHLY and CDR2 as FYNNEI. The CDR3 DNA sequence: TGTGCCAGCAGTAGGAGATCAGGGGGCGGAAACACTGAAGCTTTCTTT. Translating gives CASSRRSGGGNTEAFF.

This clonotype was recorded many times. J is TRBJ1-5 and V is TRBV7-2; D unresolved. V was trimmed by 1 base and J by 8 bases, leaving 12 bases between them. Per germline, CDR1 SGHTA and CDR2 FQGNSA. The CDR3 runs to 14 residues. The CDR3 protein is CASSLEPRPEPQHF. As DNA, the CDR3 is TGTGCCAGCAGCTTAGAGCCGCGCCCCGAGCCCCAGCATTTT.

The chain carries TRBV5-1 and TRBJ1-1; no firm D call. Germline V gives CDR1 SGHRS, CDR2 YFSETQ. This CDR3 contains 14 residues. Trimming cost V 5 bases and J 3 bases, with 14 bases left between them. In nucleotides, the CDR3 is TGCGCCAGCAGTAAGGCGGGAGAGTACACTGAAGCTTTCTTT. This gives the protein CASSKAGEYTEAFF.

In this sample, this clonotype turned up a few times. This chain links TRBV12-3 or TRBV12-4 with TRBJ2-2; D unclear. There are 14 residues in the CDR3. V lost 6 bases and J lost 4, with 12 bases in between. The DNA of the CDR3 is TGTGCCAGCAGACAGAGACTGGGCACCGGGGAGCTGTTTTTT. Amino acid sequence: CASRQRLGTGELFF.

This chain uses TRBV27 with TRBJ1-6; TRBD1 matches at 7 bases. Trimming removed 10 bases from V and 5 bases from J; junction bases left unmatched: 5. This CDR3 is 13 amino acids long. Per germline, CDR1 MNHEY and CDR2 SMNVEV (reference sequence). CDR3 protein: CATKGQNNSPLHF. In DNA, the CDR3 is TGTGCCACGAAGGGACAGAATAATTCACCCCTCCACTTT.

The V and J genes are TRBV7-2 and TRBJ2-2, with D maybe TRBD2 (7 bases). From germline, CDR1 is SGHTA and CDR2 FQGNSA. The V end lost 2 bases, the J end lost 7 bases, and 14 bases lay between the germline ends. The CDR3 runs 15 residues. The CDR3 DNA reads as TGTGCCAGCAGCTTACGGGGGGCGCCCATCGGGGAGCTGTTTTTT. Translating it yields CASSLRGAPIGELFF. Filled out from reference TRBV7-2 and TRBJ2-2, the complete variable domain reads GAGVSQSPSNKVTEKGKDVELRCDPISGHTALYWYRQSLGQGLEFLIYFQGNSAPDKSGLPSDRFSAERTGGSVSTLTIQRTQQEDSAVYLCASSLRGAPIGELFFGEGSRLTVL.

The chain is built from TRBV9 and TRBJ2-2; D gene unclear. Per germline, CDR1 SGDLS and CDR2 YYNGEE. V lost 0 bases and J 6 bases, leaving 15 bases between the germline ends. CDR3 length: 16 residues. This chain's CDR3 is CASSVAPGKVSGELFF. DNA for the CDR3: TGTGCCAGCAGCGTAGCCCCCGGCAAGGTTTCCGGGGAGCTGTTTTTT.

V and J are TRBV5-6 and TRBJ1-1, with D unresolved. Trimming cost V 2 bases and J 4 bases, with 18 bases left between them. Per the germline V gene, CDR1 is SGHDT and CDR2 is YYEEEE. CDR3 length equals 16 residues. CDR3 in amino acids: CASSFLEIKSVTEAFF. The CDR3 nucleotides read TGTGCCAGCAGCTTTCTGGAAATCAAATCTGTCACTGAAGCTTTCTTT.

V and J are TRBV7-3 and TRBJ2-3; 8 bases align to TRBD2. In germline, CDR1 is SGHTA, CDR2 FQGTGA. The junction had 9 bases not matched to a gene; V was cut back by 4 bases and J by 9 bases. The CDR3 consists of 14 residues. The CDR3 loop is CASSSIAGWGTQYF. CDR3 bases: TGTGCCAGCAGCTCCATAGCGGGATGGGGCACGCAGTATTTT.

This clonotype has only a few counts. CDR3 sequence reads: CASSQAKGRLHVYNEQFF. As DNA, the CDR3 is TGTGCCAGCAGCCAAGCAAAGGGGCGGCTACATGTCTACAATGAGCAGTTCTTC. The chain links TRBV3-1 to TRBJ2-1; D is perhaps TRBD1 (5 bases). This CDR3 has 18 residues. Germline CDR1 reads LGHDT; CDR2 reads YNNKEL (reference sequence). Trimming stripped 1 base from V and 3 bases from J, with 19 bases between.

This sequence joins TRBV6-6 and TRBJ2-1; a possible D gene is TRBD1 (7 bases). The CDR3 sequence is 11 residues long. V lost 6 bases and J 10 bases, leaving 10 bases between the germline ends. Germline values: CDR1 MNHNY, CDR2 SVGAGI (reference sequence). The CDR3 nucleotides are TGTGCCAGCAGGGAGGGGGCCGAGCAGTTCTTC. This translates into CASREGAEQFF.

This clonotype showed up many times. The chain carries TRBV11-2 and TRBJ1-1; D gene uncertain. The germline V gene has CDR1 SGHAT and CDR2 FQNNGV. The CDR3 is 15 amino acids. V was cut by 0 bases and J by 3 bases, with 11 bases left in between. This CDR3 is CASSLDGRVDTEAFF. The CDR3 bases are TGTGCCAGCAGCTTAGATGGAAGGGTGGACACTGAAGCTTTCTTT.

The chain uses TRBV6-2 or TRBV6-3 and TRBJ2-3; D is uncertain. Trimming took 7 bases from V and 4 from J, leaving 18 bases between them. The CDR3 extends over 15 amino acids. From germline, CDR1 is MNHEY and CDR2 SVGEGT. As DNA, the CDR3 is TGTGCCAGCACCGACCGTTTGCAAGAGGCAGATACGCAGTATTTT. Its translation is CASTDRLQEADTQYF.